The 6 T cell receptor beta chains listed next were all sequenced from one sample in a study of early T cells in non-severe SARS-CoV-2 infection (dated by TCRdb to the early 2020s). Library generation was performed with 5' RACE. For sequencing, a NextSeq 500 was employed. Using fastp at Q25 and MiXCR, TCRdb reprocessed the public reads and kept productive beta chains. When rows share a CDR3 protein, they turn into one entry using the most common DNA and genes. This sample is represented by 25,000 or so distinct CDR3 sequences; 2.5% to 3.5% of them were singletons. 0.7% to 0.9% of the sample is held by the ten biggest clonotypes. Sequenced: whole blood. All receptors come from an adult who was a healthcare worker with PCR-confirmed SARS-CoV-2 infection or an uninfected control (not recorded which).

This clonotype was counted many times. The V and J genes are TRBV6-5 and TRBJ2-1; TRBD1 agrees at 7 bases. Unmatched junction bases numbered 11, after V lost 5 bases and J lost 10 bases. The CDR3 covers 14 residues. Germline V CDR1 and CDR2: MNHEY, SVGAGI. CDR3 DNA sequence: TGTGCCAGCAGTGAAGGGGACAGCCGCCTGGAGCAGTTCTTC. This translates into CASSEGDSRLEQFF.

This clonotype was seen at least ten times. The genes are TRBV20-1 and TRBJ2-1; a possible D gene is TRBD2 (6 bases). Trimming pared 6 bases from V and 7 bases from J, leaving 19 bases between. CDR1 and CDR2 (germline): DFQATT, SNEGSKA (reference sequence). This CDR3 region has 14 residues. This CDR3 reads CSAGPILRGNEQFF. The CDR3 DNA is TGCAGTGCGGGGCCCATTCTGCGGGGTAATGAGCAGTTCTTC.

This clonotype was seen ten or more times. This chain connects TRBV24-1 to TRBJ1-2; no clear D gene. Trimming shortened V by 5 bases and J by 4 bases, and 7 bases separated the two germline ends. The CDR3 is 12 residues long. The germline V gene encodes CDR1 KGHDR and CDR2 SFDVKD. CDR3 nucleotide sequence: TGTGCCACCAGTGCCGGCTCCTATGGCTACACCTTC. This codes for CATSAGSYGYTF.

This rearrangement joins TRBV4-1 to TRBJ1-2; 9 bases line up with TRBD1. Germline CDR1 MGHRA, CDR2 YSYEKL. The V and J ends lost 0 bases and 4 bases, in that order; junction bases with no gene match: 3. The CDR3 extends over 15 amino acids. The CDR3 sequence is CASSQDWDRVYGYTF. In DNA, the CDR3 is TGCGCCAGCAGCCAAGATTGGGACAGGGTCTATGGCTACACCTTC.

By frequency in the sample, this clonotype is medium-sized (0.01 to 0.1%). This chain links TRBV7-2 with TRBJ2-5; 10 bases align to TRBD2. V was pared by 4 bases and J by 0 bases, with 2 bases of the junction left unmatched. Germline V gives CDR1 SGHTA, CDR2 FQGNSA. The CDR3 sequence is 15 residues long. The CDR3 DNA is TGTGCCAGCAGCTGGCTAGCGGGGGACCAAGAGACCCAGTACTTC. It specifies CASSWLAGDQETQYF. The full variable domain, its missing parts supplied by reference TRBV7-2 and TRBJ2-5, is GAGVSQSPSNKVTEKGKDVELRCDPISGHTALYWYRQSLGQGLEFLIYFQGNSAPDKSGLPSDRFSAERTGGSVSTLTIQRTQQEDSAVYLCASSWLAGDQETQYFGPGTRLLVL.

This clonotype has more than one count but fewer than ten. The chain carries TRBV10-3 and TRBJ2-1, with TRBD2 identical over 9 bases. Germline values: CDR1 ENHRY, CDR2 SYGVKD. The CDR3 length is 15 residues. V lost 3 bases and J lost 4; bases outside the gene matches: 4. As DNA, the CDR3 is TGTGCCATCAGTGATGGCGGGGGGGGTTACAATGAGCAGTTCTTC. The encoded protein is CAISDGGGGYNEQFF.